A single sample is the source of the 22 T cell receptor beta chains below, sequenced in a study of blood T cell repertoires in COVID-19. Profiled with immunoSEQ multiplex PCR; TCRdb holds only in-frame clones, not every one. This table holds roughly 120,000 clones, over 65% found once. The sample comprised peripheral blood. All receptors come from a human donor with acute or convalescent COVID-19. The donor label of this sample is uncertain.

The genes are TRBV2 and TRBJ2-7, with TRBD1 matching 7 bases. The junction had 3 bases not matched to a gene; V was cut back by 2 bases and J by 2 bases. CDR3 length equals 14 residues. Per the germline V gene, CDR1 is SNHLY and CDR2 is FYNNEI. The CDR3 loop is CASSERQGAYEQYF. For the CDR3, the DNA is TGTGCCAGCAGTGAACGGCAGGGGGCCTACGAGCAGTACTTC. The complete variable domain, with remaining parts taken from reference TRBV2 and TRBJ2-7, reads EPEVTQTPSHQVTQMGQEVILRCVPISNHLYFYWYRQILGQKVEFLVSFYNNEISEKSEIFDDQFSVERPDGSNFTLKIRSTKLEDSAMYFCASSERQGAYEQYFGPGTRLTVT.

V and J are TRBV20-1 and TRBJ1-1, with unresolved D. V gave up 1 base and J gave up 6 bases, with 3 bases separating them. CDR1 is DFQATT, CDR2 SNEGSKA, per germline (reference sequence). The CDR3 has 10 residues. The CDR3: CSARGAEAFF. The CDR3 bases are TGCAGTGCTAGAGGAGCTGAAGCTTTCTTT.

The chain uses TRBV19 and TRBJ2-2; 12 positions match TRBD2. CDR1 and CDR2 from the germline V gene are LNHDA and SQIVND (reference sequence). The V segment lost 4 bases and the J segment 0 bases; nucleotides outside the gene matches: 9. This CDR3 contains 19 residues. The CDR3 region is CASSRSSGGAHSNTGELFF. CDR3 DNA sequence: TGTGCCAGTAGTAGATCTAGCGGGGGGGCCCATTCGAACACCGGGGAGCTGTTTTTT.

This clone was seen a few times. The chain combines TRBV6-5 with TRBJ1-1, with 8 positions matching TRBD1. V dropped 5 bases and J dropped 3; count of bases not matched to a gene: 5. CDR3 length: 14 amino acids. The germline V gene has CDR1 MNHEY and CDR2 SVGAGI. DNA for the CDR3: TGTGCCAGCAGTCCCGACAGGGGAGACACTGAAGCTTTCTTT. Translation: CASSPDRGDTEAFF.

The chain uses TRBV6-5 and TRBJ2-1; TRBD2 matches 10 bases. Germline values: CDR1 MNHEY, CDR2 SVGAGI. J was trimmed by 9 bases and V by 6 bases; bases with no gene match: 8. This CDR3 region has 14 residues. In DNA, the CDR3 is TGTGCCAGCAGGGAGCGGGGGGGCCTCCGTGAGCAGTTCTTC. Encoded protein: CASRERGGLREQFF.

In this sample, this clone is medium-sized. V usage is TRBV7-6 and J usage is TRBJ2-7, with 11 bases aligning to TRBD2. Looked up from germline, CDR1 is SGHVS and CDR2 is FNYEAQ. V lost 1 base to trimming and J lost 2 bases; unmatched junction nucleotides: 1. The CDR3 is made up of 15 amino acids. The CDR3 spells CASSLETSGTYEQYF. CDR3 DNA: TGTGCCAGCAGCTTAGAGACTAGCGGGACCTACGAGCAGTACTTC. Together with reference TRBV7-6 and TRBJ2-7, the CDR3 gives the full variable domain: GAGVSQSPRYKVTKRGQDVALRCDPISGHVSLYWYRQALGQGPEFLTYFNYEAQQDKSGLPNDRFSAERPEGSISTLTIQRTEQRDSAMYRCASSLETSGTYEQYFGPGTRLTVT.

Of note for this clone: Other DNA sequences in this sample translate to the same CDR3. The chain recombines TRBV30 with TRBJ1-2, with a possible D match to TRBD1 (5 bases). The CDR3 runs 13 residues. Trimming shortened V by 2 bases and J by 2 bases, and 9 bases separated the two germline ends. Germline values: CDR1 GTSNPN, CDR2 SVGIG (reference sequence). CDR3: CAWSPTVNYGYTF. The CDR3 DNA follows: TGTGCCTGGAGTCCGACAGTCAACTATGGCTACACCTTC.

This sequence joins TRBV27 and TRBJ2-1, with TRBD2 identical over 15 bases. The CDR3 extends over 17 amino acids. V lost 5 bases and J lost 10; bases outside the gene matches: 12. Germline CDR1 MNHEY, CDR2 SMNVEV (reference sequence). CDR3 protein: CASSAPPGLAGGHEQFF. DNA for the CDR3: TGTGCCAGCAGTGCGCCACCGGGACTAGCGGGGGGACACGAGCAGTTCTTC.

The chain joins TRBV5-1 to TRBJ2-5; D possibly corresponds to TRBD2 (5 bases). Trimming took 0 bases from V and 0 from J, leaving 15 bases between them. CDR1 is SGHRS, CDR2 YFSETQ, per germline. The CDR3 is 17 residues long. The DNA for the CDR3 is TGCGCCAGCAGCTTGGCCGCTAGCCGAAACTACCAAGAGACCCAGTACTTC. Protein sequence: CASSLAASRNYQETQYF.

V gene TRBV5-1 combines with J gene TRBJ2-1; TRBD2 matches 7 bases. J was trimmed by 9 bases and V by 0 bases; bases with no gene match: 9. In germline, CDR1 is SGHRS, CDR2 YFSETQ. The CDR3 runs to 15 residues. CDR3 amino acids: CASSLATVPGGEQFF. CDR3 in DNA: TGCGCCAGCAGCTTGGCTACGGTCCCGGGGGGTGAGCAGTTCTTC. Full variable domain (outside the CDR3, taken from reference TRBV5-1 and TRBJ2-1): KAGVTQTPRYLIKTRGQQVTLSCSPISGHRSVSWYQQTPGQGLQFLFEYFSETQRNKGNFPGRFSGRQFSNSRSEMNVSTLELGDSALYLCASSLATVPGGEQFFGPGTRLTVL.

CDR3 in amino acids: CATSDASGALGTEAFF. For the CDR3, the DNA is TGTGCCACCAGTGATGCCTCAGGGGCTTTGGGCACTGAAGCTTTCTTT. The chain recombines TRBV24-1 with TRBJ1-1; D may be TRBD1 (6 bases). Per germline, CDR1 KGHDR and CDR2 SFDVKD. This CDR3 is 16 amino acids long. V dropped 3 bases and J dropped 4 bases, with 17 bases sitting between them.

The rearrangement uses TRBV9 and TRBJ2-2, with a weak D call TRBD2 (7 bases). The CDR3 consists of 16 residues. The V and J ends lost 0 bases and 2 bases respectively, with 11 bases between them. The germline gives CDR1 SGDLS, CDR2 YYNGEE. In DNA, the CDR3 is TGTGCCAGCAGCGTAGGGCGGGGGCCAAACACCGGGGAGCTGTTTTTT. This codes for CASSVGRGPNTGELFF.

The chain employs TRBV7-9 and TRBJ2-5, with TRBD1 matching 9 bases. Germline CDR1 is SEHNR and CDR2 is FQNEAQ (reference sequence). The CDR3 has 15 amino acids. V was clipped by 5 bases and J by 5 bases; unmatched bases: 9. The CDR3 is CASSPGTGFKETQYF. The CDR3 region has the DNA TGTGCCAGCAGCCCCGGGACAGGGTTCAAGGAGACCCAGTACTTC.

The sample holds many counts of this clone. This rearrangement joins TRBV5-1 to TRBJ2-3; TRBD2 matches at 13 bases. The V gene end was trimmed by 1 base and the J gene end by 6 bases; junction bases not matched to a gene: 2. The CDR3 sequence is 15 residues long. Looked up from germline, CDR1 is SGHRS and CDR2 is YFSETQ. The CDR3 bases are TGCGCCAGCAGCTTGTTGACTAGCGGGGGGGATACGCAGTATTTT. Its translation is CASSLLTSGGDTQYF.

The chain couples TRBV2 to TRBJ1-1; TRBD1 is a possible D gene (6 bases). Germline V CDR1 and CDR2: SNHLY, FYNNEI. Trimming cost V 7 bases and J 5 bases, with 14 bases left between them. CDR3 length: 13 amino acids. The CDR3 loop is CASKVEGGTEAFF. As DNA, the CDR3 is TGTGCCAGCAAGGTGGAGGGGGGGACTGAAGCTTTCTTT.

The CDR3 spells CASSFPVTENQPQHF. Written as DNA, the CDR3 is TGTGCCAGCAGTTTTCCGGTGACAGAGAATCAGCCCCAGCATTTT. The chain carries TRBV28 and TRBJ1-5; a weak D match, TRBD1 (5 bases). Trimming removed 3 bases at V and 4 bases at J, with 13 bases between. This CDR3 region has 15 residues. Germline V gene sequence: CDR1 MDHEN, CDR2 SYDVKM.

The V gene is TRBV24-1, the J gene TRBJ2-5, with D possibly matching TRBD1 (7 bases). The germline V gene encodes CDR1 KGHDR and CDR2 SFDVKD. The CDR3 extends over 14 amino acids. Trimming stripped 4 bases from V and 5 bases from J, with 13 bases between. CDR3 sequence reads: CATSDPRGRETQYF. The CDR3 nucleotides are TGTGCCACCAGTGACCCCAGGGGGAGGGAGACCCAGTACTTC.

V is TRBV7-8 and J is TRBJ2-5; 8 bases align to TRBD2. Germline-derived CDR1 and CDR2 are SGHVS and FQNEAQ. CDR3 length: 15 residues. Losses at the gene ends were 6 bases for V and 5 bases for J; bases not matched to a gene: 11. CDR3 amino acids: CASRPTGGAVETQYF. The CDR3 DNA is TGTGCCAGCAGACCTACCGGGGGGGCCGTGGAGACCCAGTACTTC.

This chain uses TRBV24-1 with TRBJ1-5; 9 positions match TRBD1. In germline, CDR1 is KGHDR, CDR2 SFDVKD. V lost 6 bases, J lost 8 bases, and 1 base stayed unmatched. The length of the CDR3 is 12 residues. The CDR3 sequence is CATSTGGKPQHF. The CDR3 DNA follows: TGTGCCACCAGTACAGGGGGCAAGCCCCAGCATTTT.

The count of this clone is one. The genes are TRBV4-1 and TRBJ2-7; tentative D call: TRBD1 (6 bases). V was shortened by 1 base and J by 0 bases, with 13 bases between the two germline ends. CDR1 is MGHRA and CDR2 is YSYEKL in the germline V gene. The CDR3 length is 16 residues. CDR3 residues: CASSQGVQGISYEQYF. CDR3 coding DNA: TGCGCCAGCAGCCAAGGGGTTCAGGGGATCTCCTACGAGCAGTACTTC.

The chain employs TRBV19 and TRBJ2-5, with 7 nucleotides matching TRBD1. CDR1 is LNHDA, CDR2 SQIVND, per germline (reference sequence). The CDR3 is made up of 14 amino acids. V trimming: 0 bases; J trimming: 5 bases; junction bases outside the gene matches: 3. This CDR3 is CASSIDRGTETQYF. The CDR3 DNA follows: TGTGCCAGTAGTATAGACAGGGGGACGGAGACCCAGTACTTC.

The chain has TRBV3-1 (or the pseudogene TRBV3-2) and TRBJ1-1; TRBD1 aligns across 11 bases. CDR1 is LGHDT, CDR2 YNNKEL, per germline (reference sequence). CDR3 length: 17 amino acids. The trim removed 4 bases at V and 4 bases at J, leaving 11 bases unmatched. The CDR3 bases are TGTGCCAGCAGCCCCCGGACAGGGGGCGACAAAGGCACTGAAGCTTTCTTT. Translating it yields CASSPRTGGDKGTEAFF.